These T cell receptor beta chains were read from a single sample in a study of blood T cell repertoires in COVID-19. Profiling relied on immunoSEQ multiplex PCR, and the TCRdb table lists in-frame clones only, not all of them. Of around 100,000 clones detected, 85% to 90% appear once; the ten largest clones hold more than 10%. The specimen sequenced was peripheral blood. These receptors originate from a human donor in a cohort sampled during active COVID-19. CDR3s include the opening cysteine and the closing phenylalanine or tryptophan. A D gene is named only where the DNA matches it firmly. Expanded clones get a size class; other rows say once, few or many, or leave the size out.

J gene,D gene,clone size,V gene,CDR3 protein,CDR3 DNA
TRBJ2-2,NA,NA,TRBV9,CASSVSPNTGELFF,TGTGCCAGCAGCGTCTCCCCGAACACCGGGGAGCTGTTTTTT
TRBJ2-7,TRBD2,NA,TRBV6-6,CASSPSGNYEQYF,TGTGCCAGCAGTCCTAGCGGGAACTACGAGCAGTACTTC
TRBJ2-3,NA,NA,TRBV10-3,CAISLGGFTDTQYF,TGTGCCATCAGTTTGGGCGGGTTCACAGATACGCAGTATTTT
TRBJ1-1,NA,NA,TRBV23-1,CASSRLWESTEAFF,TGCGCCAGCAGCCGACTTTGGGAGAGCACTGAAGCTTTCTTT
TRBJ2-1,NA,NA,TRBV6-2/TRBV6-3,CASSYTLGAGSSYNEQFF,TGTGCCAGCAGTTACACCCTCGGTGCGGGAAGCTCCTACAATGAGCAGTTCTTC
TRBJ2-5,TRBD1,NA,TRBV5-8,CASSSVTGVQETQYF,TGTGCCAGCAGCTCGGTCACAGGGGTCCAAGAGACCCAGTACTTC
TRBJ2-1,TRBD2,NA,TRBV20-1,CSASPAGGFPYNEQFF,TGCAGTGCTAGTCCAGCGGGAGGGTTCCCCTACAATGAGCAGTTCTTC
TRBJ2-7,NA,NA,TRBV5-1,CASSLGPSSYEQYF,TGCGCCAGCAGCTTGGGTCCCAGCTCCTACGAGCAGTACTTC
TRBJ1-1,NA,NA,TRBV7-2,CASSLTRAGGEAFF,TGTGCCAGCAGCTTGACTCGGGCGGGCGGGGAGGCTTTCTTT
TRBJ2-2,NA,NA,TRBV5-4,CASSPSNTGELFF,TGTGCCAGCAGCCCATCGAACACCGGGGAGCTGTTTTTT
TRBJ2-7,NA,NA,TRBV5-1,CASSLGGSSSYEQYF,TGCGCCAGCAGCTTGGGTGGTTCTAGCTCCTACGAGCAGTACTTC
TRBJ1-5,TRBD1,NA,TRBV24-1,CATSDGQGSGNQPQHF,TGTGCCACCAGTGATGGACAGGGTTCGGGCAATCAGCCCCAGCATTTT
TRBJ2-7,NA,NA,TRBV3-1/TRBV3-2,CASSQGRQGPYF,TGTGCCAGCAGCCAAGGCCGTCAGGGCCCCTACTTC
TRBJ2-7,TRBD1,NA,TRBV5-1,CASSSGQASYEQYF,TGCGCCAGCAGCTCGGGACAGGCCTCCTACGAGCAGTACTTC
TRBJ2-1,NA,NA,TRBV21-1,CASSKSGAGEFNEQFF,TGTGCCAGCAGCAAAAGTGGTGCCGGAGAATTCAATGAGCAGTTCTTC
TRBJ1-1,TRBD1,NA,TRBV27,CASRRQGGNTEAFF,TGTGCCAGCAGAAGACAGGGGGGGAACACTGAAGCTTTCTTT
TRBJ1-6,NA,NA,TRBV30,CAWRGAGPWNSPLHF,TGTGCCTGGAGGGGTGCAGGCCCCTGGAATTCACCCCTCCACTTT
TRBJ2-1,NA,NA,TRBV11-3,CASSLGGGRGTDEQFF,TGTGCCAGCAGCTTAGGAGGAGGCAGGGGCACGGATGAGCAGTTCTTC
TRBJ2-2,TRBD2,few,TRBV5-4,CASSLALAGRDRELFF,TGTGCCAGCAGCTTGGCGCTAGCGGGCCGAGACCGGGAGCTGTTTTTT
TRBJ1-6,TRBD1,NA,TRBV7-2,CASSLEGTVNSPLHF,TGTGCCAGCAGCTTAGAAGGGACAGTGAATTCACCCCTCCACTTT
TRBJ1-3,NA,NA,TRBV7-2,CASSLQRAGNTIYF,TGTGCCAGCAGCTTACAGAGGGCTGGAAACACCATATATTTT
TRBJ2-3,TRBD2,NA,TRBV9,CASSAIFTSGSATDTQYF,TGTGCCAGCAGCGCCATATTCACTAGCGGGAGCGCCACAGATACGCAGTATTTT